These 4 T cell receptor beta chains came from one sample sequenced in a study of human T cells and chemical hapten exposure. TCRdb re-derived calls from the RACE reads in MiXCR, one entry per CDR3 protein. The table shows more than 100,000 distinct CDR3 sequences, with approximately 13% occurring only once. Described time point: patch test 1, 2 weeks after DPC sensitization. Regarding treatment: therapeutic diphenylcyclopropenone sensitization with weekly scalp DPC. The sample here was whole blood, taken in connection with sensitization to the hapten diphenylcyclopropenone (DPC). All receptors come from a man younger than 35 with alopecia areata. Some clones in this sample may be carry-over from other donors' samples.

This clonotype has a count of ten or more. The chain joins TRBV28 to TRBJ1-5, with D unclear. Germline V gives CDR1 MDHEN, CDR2 SYDVKM. V was pared by 7 bases and J by 2 bases, with 6 bases between. The CDR3 loop spans 12 amino acids. The CDR3 loop is CASKHGNQPQHF. CDR3 DNA: TGTGCCAGCAAACACGGCAATCAGCCCCAGCATTTT.

The chain links TRBV12-3 or TRBV12-4 to TRBJ1-2; 8 nucleotides align to TRBD1. This CDR3 comprises 12 residues. V lost 6 bases to trimming and J lost 8 bases; unmatched junction nucleotides: 5. The CDR3 DNA is TGTGCCAGCAGGGACAGGGTTGGAGGCTACACCTTC. Translation gives CASRDRVGGYTF.

The chain joins TRBV7-2 to TRBJ2-1; the D gene is possibly TRBD2 (6 bases). The CDR3 extends over 15 amino acids. Per the germline V gene, CDR1 is SGHTA and CDR2 is FQGNSA. Between the trimmed V and J ends, which lost 3 bases and 4 bases, there was a span of 13 bases. In DNA form, the CDR3 reads TGTGCCAGCAGCTTCGAGCAGCGGGTTTACAATGAGCAGTTCTTC. Its translation is CASSFEQRVYNEQFF.

The DNA of the CDR3 is TGTGCCAGCAGAACCACAGGGGGTCGGACTGAAGCTTTCTTT. This sequence encodes CASRTTGGRTEAFF. This chain uses TRBV6-2 or TRBV6-3 with TRBJ1-1, with TRBD1 identical over 8 bases. Trimming cost V 6 bases and J 5 bases; bases outside gene matches: 8. Germline loops: CDR1 MNHEY, CDR2 SVGEGT. The length of the CDR3 is 14 residues.